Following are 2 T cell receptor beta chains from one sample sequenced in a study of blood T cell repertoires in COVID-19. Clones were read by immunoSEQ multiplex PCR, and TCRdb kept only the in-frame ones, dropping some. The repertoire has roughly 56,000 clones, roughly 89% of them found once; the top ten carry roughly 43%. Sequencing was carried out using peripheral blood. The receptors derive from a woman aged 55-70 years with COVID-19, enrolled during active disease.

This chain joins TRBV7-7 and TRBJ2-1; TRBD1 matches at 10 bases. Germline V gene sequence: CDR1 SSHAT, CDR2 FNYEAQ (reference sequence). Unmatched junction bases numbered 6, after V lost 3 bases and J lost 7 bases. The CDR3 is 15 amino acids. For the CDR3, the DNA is TGTGCCAGCAGCTTGGGGACAGGGGTTCGGAATGAGCAGTTCTTC. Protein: CASSLGTGVRNEQFF.

The CDR3 region has the DNA TGTGCCAGCAGCCCAGAGAGGGTATCGAACACCGGGGAGCTGTTTTTT. Its protein product is CASSPERVSNTGELFF. The chain joins TRBV11-2 to TRBJ2-2; a weak D match, TRBD2 (5 bases). CDR3 length: 16 residues. Germline assignment: CDR1 SGHAT and CDR2 FQNNGV. The V end was cut by 5 bases, the J end by 0 bases, with 13 bases between. The full variable domain, rest sourced from reference TRBV11-2 and TRBJ2-2, is EAGVAQSPRYKIIEKRQSVAFWCNPISGHATLYWYQQILGQGPKLLIQFQNNGVVDDSQLPKDRFSAERLKGVDSTLKIQPAKLEDSAVYLCASSPERVSNTGELFFGEGSRLTVL.